The 5 T cell receptor beta chains below come from one sample, sequenced in a study of identifying expanded T cells in peripheral blood. This table comes from immunoSEQ multiplex PCR, and its TCRdb copy is limited to in-frame clones, with some not included. The sample has over 65,000 clones; 70% to 90% are singletons. The sample comprised blood. These TCRs come from a person aged 18 to 69 in good health.

This chain joins TRBV5-1 and TRBJ1-5, with D unresolved. CDR1 is SGHRS, CDR2 YFSETQ, per germline. The CDR3 sequence is 14 residues long. V gave up 0 bases and J gave up 3 bases, with 7 bases separating them. For the CDR3, the DNA is TGCGCCAGCAGCTTGGGAGACACCAATCAGCCCCAGCATTTT. It translates to CASSLGDTNQPQHF.

The rearrangement uses TRBV6-1 and TRBJ1-2, with D uncertain. Germline CDR1 is MNHNS and CDR2 is SASEGT. V was shortened by 7 bases and J by 4 bases, with 10 bases between the two germline ends. This CDR3 comprises 12 residues. DNA for the CDR3: TGTGCCAGCACGATGACGGTCTATGGCTACACCTTC. It yields the protein CASTMTVYGYTF.

This chain uses TRBV25-1 with TRBJ1-1, with no clear D. The V end lost 6 bases, the J end lost 1 base, and 12 bases lay between the germline ends. Germline V lookup: CDR1 MGHDK, CDR2 SYGVNS. CDR3 length: 14 residues. The CDR3 region is CASSPGPSNTEAFF. DNA for the CDR3: TGTGCCAGCAGCCCCGGGCCCTCGAACACTGAAGCTTTCTTT.

The V and J genes are TRBV9 and TRBJ2-1; TRBD1 matches at 9 bases. V was pared by 0 bases and J by 7 bases, with 5 bases of the junction left unmatched. In germline, CDR1 is SGDLS, CDR2 YYNGEE. CDR3 length equals 15 residues. The CDR3 coding sequence is TGTGCCAGCAGCGTAGAGGGACAGGGCGGTAATGAGCAGTTCTTC. The encoded protein is CASSVEGQGGNEQFF.

This sequence joins TRBV5-6 and TRBJ2-7; 9 positions match TRBD2. The J segment lost 3 bases and the V segment lost 0 bases, leaving 10 bases of the junction unmatched. From germline, CDR1 is SGHDT and CDR2 YYEEEE. The CDR3 has 17 residues. For the CDR3, the DNA is TGTGCCAGCAGCTTGGGATGGGGGCTAGCGGGGATCTACGAGCAGTACTTC. Protein sequence: CASSLGWGLAGIYEQYF.